These 20 T cell receptor beta chains originate from one sample sequenced in a study of CD8 T cells in ankylosing spondylitis. MiXCR, applied by TCRdb to the 5' RACE reads, yields one record per CDR3 protein. The sample has 130,000 or so distinct CDR3 sequences; about 6.5% are singletons. Sequencing was performed on blood, either unsorted or a sorted T cell fraction (not recorded which). Receptors were obtained from a male donor with ankylosing spondylitis or in good health (not recorded which).

This clonotype was recorded many times. The chain links TRBV12-3 or TRBV12-4 to TRBJ1-5; the match to TRBD1 covers 8 bases. This CDR3 has 14 amino acids. V trimming: 6 bases; J trimming: 3 bases; junction bases outside the gene matches: 4. The CDR3 protein is CASRLGQDNQPQHF. CDR3 bases: TGTGCCAGCAGACTGGGACAGGACAATCAGCCCCAGCATTTT.

This clonotype was detected many times. The gene calls are TRBV20-1 and TRBJ2-3; D ambiguous. The CDR3 runs to 13 residues. Germline CDR1 reads DFQATT; CDR2 reads SNEGSKA (reference sequence). The germline V and J ends were trimmed by 4 bases and 6 bases, with 14 bases remaining between them. The CDR3 spells CSAKERSADTQYF. Here the CDR3 DNA reads TGCAGTGCTAAAGAGAGATCGGCCGATACGCAGTATTTT.

The table lists this clonotype with many counts. This chain connects TRBV28 to TRBJ2-2, with a tentative D call TRBD1 (5 bases). Germline-derived CDR1 and CDR2 are MDHEN and SYDVKM. Deletions cut 6 bases from V and 3 bases from J, with 11 bases between. This CDR3 spans 14 amino acids. CDR3 sequence (DNA): TGTGCCAGCAGCCCTGACAGATACACCGGGGAGCTGTTTTTT. It encodes CASSPDRYTGELFF.

This clonotype was seen ten or more times. The J gene is TRBJ2-5, the V gene TRBV29-1; the match to TRBD2 covers 7 bases. The germline V gene has CDR1 SQVTM and CDR2 ANQGSEA. The CDR3 spans 13 residues. Trimming cost V 2 bases and J 4 bases; bases outside gene matches: 4. In DNA, the CDR3 is TGCAGCGTTGAAAAGTCGGGAGGAGAGACCCAGTACTTC. Residues: CSVEKSGGETQYF.

This clonotype has ten or more counts. V is TRBV7-6 and J is TRBJ2-1; TRBD2 agrees at 11 bases. From germline, CDR1 is SGHVS and CDR2 FNYEAQ. This CDR3 contains 16 residues. Trimming took 2 bases from V and 10 from J; bases not matched to a gene: 10. The CDR3 loop reads CASSLMTSGNGGEQFF. The CDR3 bases are TGTGCCAGCAGCTTAATGACTAGCGGGAATGGCGGAGAGCAGTTCTTC.

This clonotype was counted many times. The genes are TRBV5-1 and TRBJ1-4; weak D call: TRBD1 (6 bases). Trimming stripped 4 bases from V and 5 bases from J, with 18 bases between. Germline V gives CDR1 SGHRS, CDR2 YFSETQ. The CDR3 consists of 16 residues. CDR3 loop: CASSPGTQLGNEKLFF. The DNA of the CDR3 is TGCGCCAGCAGCCCGGGGACACAGCTCGGGAATGAAAAACTGTTTTTT.

This clonotype occurred many times. The chain has TRBV11-2 and TRBJ1-1; 7 bases are a match to TRBD1. The V and J ends lost 8 bases and 3 bases, in that order; junction bases with no gene match: 6. Germline CDR1 SGHAT, CDR2 FQNNGV. The CDR3 is 13 amino acids. The CDR3 DNA reads TGTGCCAGCTCACTCGACAGGGACACTGAAGCTTTCTTT. Translated: CASSLDRDTEAFF.

This clonotype has a count of ten or more. V usage is TRBV20-1 and J usage is TRBJ1-1; tentatively, D is TRBD1 (6 bases). Trimming stripped 3 bases from V and 8 bases from J, with 25 bases between. Germline CDR1 reads DFQATT; CDR2 reads SNEGSKA (reference sequence). The CDR3 runs to 16 residues. The CDR3 here is CSARGRNLGTPREAFF. CDR3 nucleotides: TGCAGTGCTAGGGGCCGGAACTTAGGGACACCGAGGGAAGCTTTCTTT.

The chain combines TRBV18 with TRBJ1-5, with a possible D match to TRBD1 (5 bases). Germline values: CDR1 KGHSH, CDR2 LQKENI. The CDR3 runs to 15 residues. V lost 4 bases and J lost 2, with 12 bases in between. Here the CDR3 DNA reads TGTGCCAGCTCACAGGGGTCTTTGGGCAATCAGCCCCAGCATTTT. This gives the protein CASSQGSLGNQPQHF.

This clonotype has at least ten counts. The CDR3 DNA reads as TGTGCCAGCAGTTACTCGACTGACCCAGGAACAGGGGAGGTCACAGATACGCAGTATTTT. It yields the protein CASSYSTDPGTGEVTDTQYF. This chain uses TRBV6-7 with TRBJ2-3; D is possibly TRBD1 (7 bases). TRBV6-7 is identified as an open reading frame with a role that is uncertain. V was pared by 0 bases and J by 2 bases, with 24 bases between. This CDR3 is built from 20 residues.

The sample holds many counts of this clonotype. This chain joins TRBV27 and TRBJ2-5; the D is unclear. The CDR3 runs to 14 residues. Looked up from germline, CDR1 is MNHEY and CDR2 is SMNVEV (reference sequence). The ends were cut back, 4 bases at V and 7 bases at J, with 16 bases in the middle. CDR3 in amino acids: CASSSTTARWTQYF. CDR3 nucleotide sequence: TGTGCCAGCAGTTCGACCACGGCCCGGTGGACCCAGTACTTC.

The chain is built from TRBV15 and TRBJ1-5; D not certain. There are 8 residues in the CDR3. Germline V gene data show CDR1 as LNHNV and CDR2 as YYDKDF (reference sequence). CDR3 amino acids: CSNQPQHF. As DNA, the CDR3 is TGTAGCAATCAGCCCCAGCATTTT.

Ten or more counts support this clonotype. The chain has TRBV7-9 and TRBJ2-6, with TRBD2 as a possible D gene (5 bases). In germline, CDR1 is SEHNR, CDR2 FQNEAQ (reference sequence). Trimming pared 5 bases from V and 1 base from J, leaving 9 bases between. This CDR3 has 15 amino acids. The CDR3 sequence is CASSERTSGANVLTF. The CDR3 DNA is TGTGCCAGCAGCGAGAGGACTTCTGGGGCCAACGTCCTGACTTTC.

This clonotype was seen ten or more times. The chain combines TRBV10-2 with TRBJ1-1, with D unclear. V lost 7 bases to trimming and J lost 3 bases, with 15 bases between them. Germline V gene sequence: CDR1 WSHSY, CDR2 SAAADI. CDR3 length equals 14 residues. The CDR3 nucleotides read TGCGCCAGCATTGTCAGCACGGCGGACACTGAAGCTTTCTTT. Translated, it gives CASIVSTADTEAFF.

In this sample, this clonotype turned up many times. The chain links TRBV5-1 to TRBJ2-1, with D maybe TRBD2 (6 bases). Germline values: CDR1 SGHRS, CDR2 YFSETQ. Trimming cost V 5 bases and J 4 bases, with 13 bases left between them. The CDR3 consists of 14 residues. DNA for the CDR3: TGCGCCAGCAGATCCGGGACTTCATACAATGAGCAGTTCTTC. This encodes CASRSGTSYNEQFF.

This clonotype was recorded at least ten times. The chain combines TRBV28 with TRBJ2-7, with 7 bases matching TRBD1. CDR1 is MDHEN, CDR2 SYDVKM, per germline. The CDR3 has 13 residues. V lost 7 bases, J lost 2 bases, and 5 bases stayed unmatched. CDR3 sequence: CASTWGQTYEQYF. The CDR3 DNA sequence: TGTGCCAGCACTTGGGGACAGACCTACGAGCAGTACTTC.

This clonotype was seen ten or more times. Written as DNA, the CDR3 is TGTGCCAGCTCACAGGGGGCCGACAATCAGCCCCAGCATTTT. As protein: CASSQGADNQPQHF. The rearrangement uses TRBV18 and TRBJ1-5; 7 bases are shared with TRBD1. V trimming: 4 bases; J trimming: 3 bases; junction bases outside the gene matches: 3. This CDR3 has 14 amino acids. The germline V gene encodes CDR1 KGHSH and CDR2 LQKENI.

This clonotype occurred many times. The rearrangement links TRBV12-3 or TRBV12-4 to TRBJ2-3; D unresolved. Trimming shortened V by 3 bases and J by 5 bases, and 9 bases separated the two germline ends. CDR3 length: 13 residues. Written as DNA, the CDR3 is TGTGCCAGCAGTTTCGGCCCGCGAGATACGCAGTATTTT. It codes for CASSFGPRDTQYF.

This chain uses TRBV30 with TRBJ2-4; D is undetermined. The V and J ends lost 4 bases and 1 base respectively, with 11 bases between them. The CDR3 consists of 14 residues. CDR1 and CDR2 from the germline V gene are GTSNPN and SVGIG (reference sequence). The CDR3 DNA sequence: TGTGCCTGGACCCCGAATGGGGCCAAAAACATTCAGTACTTC. Translation: CAWTPNGAKNIQYF.

This clonotype has a count of ten or more. This chain links TRBV5-5 with TRBJ2-3, with a possible D match to TRBD1 (5 bases). The V gene's germline CDR1 is SGHKS and CDR2 YYEKEE (reference sequence). There are 14 residues in the CDR3. Deletions cut 4 bases from V and 0 bases from J, with 9 bases between. The CDR3 coding sequence is TGTGCCAGCAGCCCGACAGCTAGCACAGATACGCAGTATTTT. This gives the protein CASSPTASTDTQYF.